The sequence of this T cell receptor (beta chain) was determined in a study of breast tumors, draining lymph nodes, adjacent tissues. CDR1 and CDR2 (germline): KGHSH, LQKENI. The junction had 8 bases not matched to a gene; V was cut back by 6 bases and J by 9 bases. This CDR3 region has 13 residues. Breast cancer patients provided tissue from their axillary draining lymph nodes. Using its own MiXCR run on the multiplex PCR reads, TCRdb lists one record per CDR3 protein. Of 200,000 to 250,000 distinct CDR3 sequences listed, about 32% were seen once; the top ten hold approximately 1.4%. This clonotype was detected ten times or more.

The TCR sequence derives from a female donor with breast cancer. Some clones in this sample may be carry-over from other donors' samples. The V call is TRBV18, the J call TRBJ2-1, with 7 bases aligning to TRBD2. The sample taken for sequencing was axillary lymph node tissue. The CDR3 protein is CASSPPGGGEQFF. The CDR3 DNA follows: TGTGCCAGCTCGCCGCCGGGAGGCGGTGAGCAGTTCTTC.